Listed here are 2 T cell receptor beta chains from one sample, sequenced in a study of T cells in Graves' hyperthyroidism and ophthalmopathy. TCR beta CDR3 regions were amplified from RNA transcripts. The primer set for the first-round RT-PCR of the TCR CDR3 was HTBI. From the multiplex PCR reads, TCRdb called clonotypes with MiXCR, one entry per CDR3 protein. This sample has about 290,000 distinct CDR3 sequences; more than 10% occur once, and the top ten carry 7.8%. What was sequenced was blood. All receptors come from a woman aged 25 to 39 with Graves' hyperthyroidism that later progressed to Graves' ophthalmopathy.

Concerning this clonotype itself: This may come from a read error, since a much larger clone is one base off. The chain combines TRBV20-1 with TRBJ2-1, with 8 bases aligning to TRBD1. The germline gives CDR1 DFQATT, CDR2 SNEGSKA (reference sequence). CDR3 length: 15 residues. Written as DNA, the CDR3 is TGCAGTGCTAGAGAGACAGGGGCATTAGACAATGAGCAGTCCTTC. Translated, it gives CSARETGALDNEQSF.

This clonotype has just a few counts. A much larger clone differs by one base, so this may be a read error. The DNA for the CDR3 is TGTGCCAGCAGCTCTTACCTGACTAGCGTTGGGGCCAACGTCCTGACTTTC. Amino acids: CASSSYLTSVGANVLTF. This chain connects TRBV7-8 to TRBJ2-6; 8 positions agree with TRBD2. Germline V CDR1 and CDR2: SGHVS, FQNEAQ. This CDR3 is built from 17 residues. The V and J ends lost 4 bases and 3 bases, in that order; junction bases with no gene match: 8.